This T cell receptor beta chain is drawn from a study of blood T cells in healthy people across ages. Whenever a sample was processed, at least 6 million PBMCs were isolated. A J-beta primer mix and a sample-barcoded 5' primer were used in a second PCR of roughly 7 to 12 cycles. Via MiXCR, TCRdb re-called the 5' RACE reads, giving one row per CDR3 protein. The profile shows roughly 860,000 distinct CDR3 sequences, about 59% of them singletons. Looked up from germline, CDR1 is MGHDK and CDR2 is SYGVNS. V was cut by 5 bases and J by 4 bases, with 17 bases left in between. The CDR3 is made up of 15 amino acids.

This receptor was taken from a man younger than 45 in good health. V and J are TRBV25-1 and TRBJ1-2; D might be TRBD1 (6 bases). Material: blood. The CDR3 region is CASSIVQGAGYGYTF. In DNA form, the CDR3 reads TGTGCCAGCAGTATCGTACAGGGAGCAGGCTATGGCTACACCTTC.